The 14 T cell receptor beta chains below all came from one sample that was sequenced in a study of T-cell reconstitution after alpha-beta-depleted transplantation in children. TCRbeta library preparation incorporated unique molecular identifiers. TCRdb called the PCR reads again in MiXCR, with one record for every CDR3 protein. The sample includes 300,000 to 350,000 distinct CDR3 sequences, around 25% seen only once; the top ten take roughly 9.7%. This material consisted of PBMCs, mostly from graft donor cells, taken 180 days after TCRalphabeta/CD19-depleted stem cell transplant. These receptors all stem from a male patient under 18 who had a stem cell transplant for acute lymphoblastic leukemia, so the T cells may come from the graft donor.

The V and J genes are TRBV7-9 and TRBJ2-5; D unresolved. This CDR3 region has 13 residues. Germline V gene data show CDR1 as SEHNR and CDR2 as FQNEAQ (reference sequence). V lost 3 bases to trimming and J lost 10 bases, with 15 bases between them. The CDR3 sequence is CASSFSARVNQYF. The CDR3 DNA is TGTGCCAGCAGCTTCTCGGCAAGGGTAAACCAGTACTTC.

The chain recombines TRBV5-1 with TRBJ2-5, with 7 positions matching TRBD1. This CDR3 region has 16 residues. The J segment lost 1 base and the V segment lost 3 bases, leaving 9 bases of the junction unmatched. Per germline, CDR1 SGHRS and CDR2 YFSETQ. CDR3 loop: CASSSARQGFQETQYF. In DNA, the CDR3 is TGCGCCAGCAGCTCGGCCCGACAGGGCTTCCAAGAGACCCAGTACTTC.

This clonotype was recorded once. This chain uses TRBV29-1 with TRBJ2-7, with 7 positions matching TRBD1. The CDR3 runs to 13 residues. The trim removed 7 bases at V and 7 bases at J, leaving 13 bases unmatched. The germline gives CDR1 SQVTM, CDR2 ANQGSEA. The DNA for the CDR3 is TGCAGCGGCCAGGGGGACACCGCTGAGGAGCAGTACTTC. This gives the protein CSGQGDTAEEQYF.

Details on this clonotype: At one end the junction does not follow the germline gene, possibly because of a read error. The chain joins TRBV9 to TRBJ2-7, with 12 bases lining up with TRBD2. The CDR3 sequence is 15 residues long. CDR1 and CDR2 (germline): SGDLS, YYNGEE. CDR3 residues: CDSSARLAGASEQYF. The CDR3 DNA sequence: TGTGACAGCAGCGCCCGACTAGCGGGAGCCTCCGAGCAGTACTTC.

A few counts support this clonotype. The chain recombines TRBV30 with TRBJ2-2, with D hard to call. The CDR3 is made up of 13 amino acids. V lost 8 bases to trimming and J lost 3 bases, with 13 bases between them. Germline CDR1 is GTSNPN and CDR2 is SVGIG (reference sequence). The CDR3 protein is CAGPGLYTGELFF. The CDR3 DNA sequence: TGTGCCGGACCGGGTCTTTACACCGGGGAGCTGTTTTTT.

Only a few counts were recorded for this clonotype. The chain employs TRBV20-1 and TRBJ2-5; 7 nucleotides match TRBD1. V lost 2 bases to trimming and J lost 4 bases; unmatched junction nucleotides: 10. This CDR3 region has 15 residues. CDR1 and CDR2 (germline): DFQATT, SNEGSKA (reference sequence). CDR3 amino acids: CSARSDRVVGETQYF. The CDR3 DNA reads as TGCAGTGCTAGAAGTGACAGGGTGGTGGGAGAGACCCAGTACTTC.

This chain links TRBV7-9 with TRBJ2-1; 10 nucleotides align to TRBD2. Germline V gene sequence: CDR1 SEHNR, CDR2 FQNEAQ (reference sequence). V was pared by 5 bases and J by 6 bases, with 10 bases of the junction left unmatched. The CDR3 covers 16 residues. This CDR3 reads CASSPLLAGGLNEQFF. The CDR3 DNA reads TGTGCCAGCAGCCCGCTGTTAGCGGGAGGTCTCAATGAGCAGTTCTTC.

This sequence joins TRBV5-6 and TRBJ2-1; D unresolved. Germline CDR1 reads SGHDT; CDR2 reads YYEEEE. The CDR3 runs to 16 residues. Trimming pared 1 base from V and 4 bases from J, leaving 15 bases between. The DNA for the CDR3 is TGTGCCAGCAGCTTGCCCTCTGTGATCGGGTACAATGAGCAGTTCTTC. It encodes CASSLPSVIGYNEQFF.

This clonotype appeared a few times. The genes are TRBV28 and TRBJ2-3, with D perhaps TRBD2 (5 bases). V lost 1 base, J lost 0 bases, and 14 bases lay in between. The CDR3 runs to 17 residues. Germline CDR1 MDHEN, CDR2 SYDVKM. CDR3: CASSLSQRSSSTDTQYF. In DNA, the CDR3 is TGTGCCAGCAGTTTATCTCAGCGGTCCTCTAGCACAGATACGCAGTATTTT. Full variable domain (missing parts from reference TRBV28 and TRBJ2-3): DVKVTQSSRYLVKRTGEKVFLECVQDMDHENMFWYRQDPGLGLRLIYFSYDVKMKEKGDIPEGYSVSREKKERFSLILESASTNQTSMYLCASSLSQRSSSTDTQYFGPGTRLTVL.

The CDR3 DNA is TGTGCCAGCAGCAAGGGACCCCCCACGGGTACGCAGTATTTT. Encoded protein: CASSKGPPTGTQYF. The chain combines TRBV5-6 with TRBJ2-3; tentatively, D is TRBD1 or TRBD2 (5 bases each). This CDR3 is built from 14 residues. Trimming cost V 4 bases and J 8 bases, with 17 bases left between them. Germline values: CDR1 SGHDT, CDR2 YYEEEE.

The chain carries TRBV7-8 and TRBJ1-1; 7 nucleotides match TRBD1. The CDR3 has 16 amino acids. Germline V CDR1 and CDR2: SGHVS, FQNEAQ. J gave up 0 bases and V 4 bases, and 8 bases lay outside the gene matches. The CDR3 sequence: CASSSLGQMLNTEAFF. CDR3 DNA sequence: TGTGCCAGCAGCTCCCTGGGACAGATGTTGAACACTGAAGCTTTCTTT.

This chain joins TRBV4-1 and TRBJ1-1; D is undetermined. The CDR3 runs to 15 residues. V lost 4 bases, J lost 1 base, and 13 bases lay in between. Germline assignment: CDR1 MGHRA and CDR2 YSYEKL. CDR3 sequence (DNA): TGCGCCAGCAGCCCCCTAGGAATCGGGAACACTGAAGCTTTCTTT. It translates to CASSPLGIGNTEAFF.

V and J are TRBV11-2 and TRBJ2-3; 7 nucleotides align to TRBD2. This CDR3 region has 16 residues. J gave up 5 bases and V 2 bases, and 10 bases lay outside the gene matches. CDR1 SGHAT and CDR2 FQNNGV come from the germline V gene. For the CDR3, the DNA is TGTGCCAGCAGCTTATTTGGGGGAGGGCCGGTAGATACGCAGTATTTT. Protein product: CASSLFGGGPVDTQYF.

CDR3 DNA: TGTGCCAGCAGCTTAAATCCCAGCGGGAAGATCAGAGGTGAGCAGTTCTTC. Encoded protein: CASSLNPSGKIRGEQFF. The chain uses TRBV11-2 and TRBJ2-1; 7 bases line up with TRBD2. CDR1 SGHAT and CDR2 FQNNGV come from the germline V gene. V was pared by 2 bases and J by 9 bases, with 16 bases of the junction left unmatched. The length of the CDR3 is 17 residues.